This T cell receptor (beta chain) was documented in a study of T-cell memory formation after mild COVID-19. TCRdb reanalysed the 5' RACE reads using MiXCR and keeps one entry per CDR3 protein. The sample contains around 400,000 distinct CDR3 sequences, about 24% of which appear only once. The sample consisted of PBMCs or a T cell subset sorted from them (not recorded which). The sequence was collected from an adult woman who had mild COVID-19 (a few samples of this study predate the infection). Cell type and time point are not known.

This CDR3 reads CASSQGGEVRKNEQFF. The CDR3, as DNA: TGTGCCAGCAGCCAAGGAGGGGAAGTTAGAAAGAATGAGCAGTTCTTC. The rearrangement uses TRBV4-2 and TRBJ2-1; D tentatively reads TRBD1 or TRBD2 (5 bases each). Germline V lookup: CDR1 LGHNA, CDR2 YNFKEQ. V lost 1 base, J lost 7 bases, and 17 bases lay in between. The CDR3 is 16 amino acids.